This T cell receptor (beta chain) was recorded in a study of Ad26.COV2.S vaccination and SARS-CoV-2 variants (dated by TCRdb to the early 2020s). Notes on the research overall: Donors in the vaccine arm were drawn from COV1001, a phase I-IIa trial of Ad26.COV2.S in healthy adults that was multicentre, randomized, double-blind and placebo-controlled. Ad26.COV2.S was given intramuscularly at 5x10^10 or 1x10^11 viral particles, as a single shot or as two shots 56 days apart. TCRbeta repertoire sequencing was used to assess the specificity and breadth of SARS-CoV-2-reactive T cell receptors after Ad26.COV2.S vaccination. A total of approximately 32 samples were included in the TCR-sequenced set, comprising around 19 Ad26.COV2.S vaccine recipients, 5 placebo recipients and 8 SARS-CoV-2 convalescent individuals. Participants in the trial were split at random into five groups of five each, receiving low-dose or high-dose Ad26.COV2.S once or twice, or else placebo on both occasions. Throughout the experiments and outcome assessment, investigators stayed blinded to trial group allocation. The study at large found these results: Compared with placebo recipients, Ad26.COV2.S recipients showed higher spike-specific TCR breadth (P = 0.0014). After vaccination, spike-specific CD8+ and CD4+ T cell responses were reported to show substantial breadth. The authors noted that the TCR breadth and depth analyses may have underestimated total T cell responses. Vaccine and placebo recipients had similar non-spike TCR breadth, a finding consistent with the vaccine containing only spike. The study lacked the statistical power to compare responses across vaccine doses or regimens.

Sample treatment or condition, as interpreted from the label and publication: approximately 18 received Ad26.COV2.S at low or high dose, single or two shots; about 5 received placebo; per-sample allocation not given. For vaccine and placebo recipients, the sequenced repertoires came from samples collected on day 63 after the first injection. In Cohort 1b, about 27 adults aged 18-55 years were enrolled at a single site in Boston, USA, between 29 July and 7 August 2020. Ad26.COV2.S was a replication-incompetent adenovirus type 26 vector that expressed a prefusion-stabilized SARS-CoV-2 spike protein derived from the original Wuhan strain. Taken from cysteine to phenylalanine, the CDR3 has 15 residues. CDR3 DNA is the only sequence kept; it has 45 bases, read in frame from the first base. The germline V gene (reference sequence) gives CDR1 as LGHDT and CDR2 as YNNKEL. After removal of 4 bases from V and 3 bases from J, the junction retains 5 bases not matched to a gene.

The immunoSEQ Assay was used to sequence TCRbeta CDR3 regions. After extraction, genomic DNA underwent amplification by bias-controlled multiplex PCR, followed by high-throughput sequencing. In the original analysis: Collapsing and filtering of sequences were performed to quantify the absolute abundance of each unique TCRbeta CDR3 region. Usable DNA was measured by amplifying reference genes present in all nucleated cells, and TCRbeta template counts were normalized to that usable DNA to estimate T cell fraction. Repertoire TCRs were annotated as SARS-CoV-2-specific when V gene, CDR3 amino acid sequence and J gene were exactly matched to a known reactive TCR set. The reference SARS-CoV-2 TCR set was obtained from MIRA and was filtered for enrichment in COVID-19-positive ImmuneCODE repertoires, whereby public or cross-reactive TCRs were removed. Using the MIRA antigens, annotated TCRs were further analysed by specific ORF or by position within an ORF. Depth was the summed frequency of annotated unique rearrangements, while breadth was defined as annotated unique rearrangements over total unique productive rearrangements. Two-sided Wilcoxon rank-sum tests were applied when comparing TCR breadth between groups. TCRdb re-hosts the immuneACCESS table, in-frame sequences only. Its copies lack some clones; in the studies checked, an unresolved V gene accounts for under half of them, and the cause for the rest is not known. The DNA gave D and trimming, while V, J and clone size come from that table. Across this sample there are approximately 400,000 clones, with around 83% seen only once. The ten largest clones represent 3.3% of the sample.

Note on this clone: The target of this receptor is not known. One base away there is no much larger clone; base qualities are not given.

The V gene is TRBV3-1 (or the pseudogene TRBV3-2) and the J gene is TRBJ2-2; 7 central bases correspond to TRBD1. The clonotype originates from a person between 18 and 65 years old who received the Ad26.COV2.S COVID-19 vaccine or a placebo. Sequenced here: peripheral blood, sampled in a trial of Ad26.COV2.S vaccine versus placebo. The DNA sequence reads TGTGCCAGCAGCCTCCGACAGGGTTACACCGGGGAGCTGTTTTTT. The translation is CASSLRQGYTGELFF.